The 12 T cell receptor beta chains listed next were all sequenced from one sample in a study of CD8+ T cells in alopecia areata. Extracted from the samples, RNA was reverse transcribed into cDNA to serve as the sequencing template. TCRdb's copy holds only in-frame clones and misses some; the assay was immunoSEQ multiplex PCR. This sample has 110,000 or so clones; less than 45% occur once, and the top ten carry approximately 3.1%. The sequencing sample was made of CD4+ T cells sorted from blood. The receptor set was obtained from a human donor with alopecia areata.

The chain joins TRBV9 to TRBJ1-2, with D perhaps TRBD1 (6 bases). Trimming took 3 bases from V and 4 from J, leaving 10 bases between them. Germline V gene lookup returns CDR1 SGDLS and CDR2 YYNGEE. CDR3 size: 13 residues. The CDR3 spells CASSAQTGYGYTF. CDR3 bases: TGTGCCAGCAGCGCCCAGACAGGCTATGGCTACACCTTC.

This clone was seen a handful of times. V is TRBV5-4 and J is TRBJ2-1; tentative D call: TRBD2 (5 bases). The V gene lost 4 bases and the J gene lost 6 bases, with 14 bases spanning the gap. There are 14 residues in the CDR3. The germline CDR1 and CDR2 sequences are SGHNT and YYREEE (reference sequence). The CDR3 sequence: CASSEMRAGNEQFF. The CDR3 DNA sequence: TGTGCCAGCAGCGAGATGCGGGCAGGCAATGAGCAGTTCTTC.

The chain links TRBV6-5 to TRBJ2-7, with D perhaps assigned TRBD1 or TRBD2 (5 bases each). Trimming left V 5 bases short and J 3 bases short, with 11 bases between. The CDR3 is made up of 13 amino acids. Germline CDR1 is MNHEY and CDR2 is SVGAGI. The CDR3 protein is CASSRQRDYEQYF. The CDR3 nucleotides read TGTGCCAGCAGTCGACAGAGGGACTACGAGCAGTACTTC.

The genes are TRBV7-9 and TRBJ2-7; 8 nucleotides line up with TRBD2. Germline assignment: CDR1 SEHNR and CDR2 FQNEAQ (reference sequence). The CDR3 sequence is 15 residues long. J was trimmed by 5 bases and V by 5 bases; bases with no gene match: 11. This chain's CDR3 is CASSAKTGGTNEQYF. The CDR3 nucleotides are TGTGCCAGCAGCGCAAAGACGGGAGGGACGAACGAGCAGTACTTC.

This clone appeared a few times. The rearrangement uses TRBV27 and TRBJ1-6, with D perhaps TRBD1 (5 bases). Per germline, CDR1 MNHEY and CDR2 SMNVEV (reference sequence). Trimming removed 7 bases at V and 0 bases at J, with 13 bases between. This CDR3 contains 16 residues. This chain's CDR3 is CASKWTQSSYNSPLHF. The CDR3 bases are TGTGCCAGCAAGTGGACACAAAGCTCCTATAATTCACCCCTCCACTTT.

The chain combines TRBV29-1 with TRBJ2-4, with 11 bases fitting TRBD2. Germline-derived CDR1 and CDR2 are SQVTM and ANQGSEA. The CDR3 length is 18 residues. Trimming at V came to 1 base and at J to 1 base, leaving 9 bases not matched to a gene. CDR3 protein: CSVEGASGGKWAKNIQYF. As DNA, the CDR3 is TGCAGCGTTGAAGGGGCTAGCGGGGGGAAGTGGGCCAAAAACATTCAGTACTTC.

Only a few counts were recorded for this clone. Other DNA sequences in the same sample also yield this CDR3. This rearrangement joins TRBV5-1 to TRBJ2-5, with unresolved D. V dropped 2 bases and J dropped 2 bases, with 1 base sitting between them. The CDR3 has 11 amino acids. Per the germline V gene, CDR1 is SGHRS and CDR2 is YFSETQ. This CDR3 is CASSFQETQYF. CDR3 bases: TGCGCCAGCAGCTTTCAAGAGACCCAGTACTTC.

The chain joins TRBV28 to TRBJ2-5; weak D call: TRBD2 (6 bases). The CDR3 has 14 amino acids. V shed 6 bases and J shed 1 base, with 12 bases lying between them. In germline, CDR1 is MDHEN, CDR2 SYDVKM. This CDR3 is CASRTGSAQETQYF. CDR3 nucleotides: TGTGCCAGCAGAACCGGGAGCGCCCAAGAGACCCAGTACTTC.

The rearrangement links TRBV23-1 to TRBJ2-7; D possibly corresponds to TRBD2 (6 bases). TRBV23-1 is placed among ORFs of uncertain function. There are 17 residues in the CDR3. V lost 0 bases, J lost 0 bases, and 15 bases lay in between. The CDR3 here is CASSQSEGSLSSYEQYF. CDR3 coding DNA: TGCGCCAGCAGTCAATCGGAGGGCAGCCTAAGCTCCTACGAGCAGTACTTC.

The chain carries TRBV29-1 and TRBJ1-2; tentatively, D is TRBD1 (5 bases). Deletions cut 4 bases from V and 4 bases from J, with 13 bases between. CDR1 and CDR2 from the germline V gene are SQVTM and ANQGSEA. The CDR3 is 13 residues long. The CDR3 coding sequence is TGCAGCGTTGTGGCAGGGTCCCGCTATGGCTACACCTTC. It encodes CSVVAGSRYGYTF.

The V and J genes are TRBV5-1 and TRBJ2-3, with D perhaps matching TRBD1 (6 bases). The ends were cut back, 4 bases at V and 6 bases at J, with 21 bases in the middle. The CDR3 contains 16 residues. Germline CDR1 SGHRS, CDR2 YFSETQ. The CDR3 spells CASSLPGARGRDTQYF. The CDR3 coding sequence is TGCGCCAGCAGCCTCCCCGGGGCCAGGGGAAGGGATACGCAGTATTTT. Complete variable domain (other parts from reference TRBV5-1 and TRBJ2-3): KAGVTQTPRYLIKTRGQQVTLSCSPISGHRSVSWYQQTPGQGLQFLFEYFSETQRNKGNFPGRFSGRQFSNSRSEMNVSTLELGDSALYLCASSLPGARGRDTQYFGPGTRLTVL.

This clone was recorded a few times. The chain combines TRBV7-9 with TRBJ2-2; D remains ambiguous. The CDR3 runs to 14 residues. The germline V gene has CDR1 SEHNR and CDR2 FQNEAQ (reference sequence). The V end was cut by 1 base, the J end by 2 bases, with 5 bases between. Written as DNA, the CDR3 is TGTGCCAGCAGCTTAGGGCGAAACACCGGGGAGCTGTTTTTT. Residues: CASSLGRNTGELFF.